The 21 T cell receptor beta chains listed next were all sequenced from one sample in a study of T cells in Graves' hyperthyroidism and ophthalmopathy. RNA transcripts were the template for amplifying TCR beta CDR3 regions. Initially, a first-round RT-PCR of the TCR CDR3 employed the HTBI primer set. TCRdb re-derived calls from the multiplex PCR reads in MiXCR, one entry per CDR3 protein. The sample lists approximately 690,000 distinct CDR3 sequences; less than 25% were seen once. Sequenced material: blood. Receptors originate from a man in his thirties or forties with Graves' ophthalmopathy.

About this clonotype itself: Lacking the conserved final phenylalanine or tryptophan, this CDR3 likely reflects a read error. The chain is built from TRBV3-1 and TRBJ2-7; TRBD1 or TRBD2 may be the D gene (5 bases each). The V gene lost 5 bases and the J gene lost 2 bases, with 13 bases spanning the gap. Germline lookup yields CDR1 LGHDT and CDR2 YNNKEL (reference sequence). The CDR3 runs 14 residues. The chain's CDR3 is CASSSRDGTYEQYL. The CDR3 nucleotides are TGTGCCAGCAGCTCCCGGGACGGTACCTACGAGCAGTACCTC.

The V gene is TRBV3-1, the J gene TRBJ2-2; TRBD2 agrees at 11 bases. V was clipped by 1 base and J by 5 bases; unmatched bases: 3. This CDR3 contains 16 residues. Germline V gene data show CDR1 as LGHDT and CDR2 as YNNKEL (reference sequence). The CDR3 here is CASSQGPSGRTGELFF. CDR3 DNA sequence: TGTGCCAGCAGCCAAGGTCCTAGCGGGAGGACCGGGGAGCTGTTTTTT.

The sample holds a few counts of this clonotype. The genes are TRBV2 and TRBJ2-7, with 7 bases fitting TRBD2. V shed 6 bases and J 3 bases; nucleotides not matched to a gene: 8. CDR1 SNHLY and CDR2 FYNNEI come from the germline V gene. The CDR3 sequence is 14 residues long. The CDR3 here is CASRLTSSDYEQYF. CDR3 nucleotides: TGTGCCAGCAGACTGACTAGCTCAGACTACGAGCAGTACTTC.

The chain uses TRBV20-1 and TRBJ2-1, with D maybe TRBD2 (7 bases). The CDR3 contains 13 residues. Trimming shortened V by 3 bases and J by 7 bases, and 13 bases separated the two germline ends. Germline V gives CDR1 DFQATT, CDR2 SNEGSKA (reference sequence). CDR3 sequence reads: CSASRGGWNEQFF. CDR3 DNA sequence: TGCAGTGCTAGTAGGGGGGGATGGAATGAGCAGTTCTTC.

V usage is TRBV6-1 and J usage is TRBJ2-1; 13 bases agree with TRBD2. After removal of 8 bases from V and 6 bases from J, the junction contained 13 bases not matched to a gene. Germline V gene data show CDR1 as MNHNS and CDR2 as SASEGT. The CDR3 contains 17 residues. The CDR3 spells CASSPRTSGSFGNEQFF. DNA of the CDR3: TGTGCCAGCTCACCGCGGACTAGCGGGAGCTTCGGCAATGAGCAGTTCTTC.

In regard to this clonotype: A much bigger clone sits one base away, suggesting this may be a read error. V gene TRBV28 combines with J gene TRBJ2-5; D unresolved. The germline V gene has CDR1 MDHEN and CDR2 SYDVKM. The V gene lost 5 bases and the J gene lost 5 bases, with 9 bases spanning the gap. The CDR3 spans 12 residues. The DNA of the CDR3 is TGTGCCAGCAGTACCTACGGGGAGACCCAGTACTTC. This codes for CASSTYGETQYF.

This clonotype was seen at least ten times. The chain is built from TRBV5-5 and TRBJ1-1; 8 nucleotides align to TRBD1. The junction had 9 bases not matched to a gene; V was cut back by 3 bases and J by 5 bases. The CDR3 consists of 15 residues. From germline, CDR1 is SGHKS and CDR2 YYEKEE (reference sequence). Here the CDR3 DNA reads TGTGCCAGCAGCTGGACGACAGGGGAGGGAACTGAAGCTTTCTTT. It encodes CASSWTTGEGTEAFF. Filled out from reference TRBV5-5 and TRBJ1-1, the complete variable domain reads DAGVTQSPTHLIKTRGQQVTLRCSPISGHKSVSWYQQVLGQGPQFIFQYYEKEERGRGNFPDRFSARQFPNYSSELNVNALLLGDSALYLCASSWTTGEGTEAFFGQGTRLTVV.

This chain links TRBV20-1 with TRBJ2-1; 11 positions agree with TRBD2. Germline V CDR1 and CDR2: DFQATT, SNEGSKA (reference sequence). The CDR3 has 15 residues. V gave up 2 bases and J gave up 6 bases; unmatched junction bases: 6. The CDR3 DNA is TGCAGTGCTAGATTGCGGACTAGCGGGTTCAATGAGCAGTTCTTC. This translates into CSARLRTSGFNEQFF.

There are a few counts of this clonotype. The chain is built from TRBV6-2 or TRBV6-3 and TRBJ1-3; TRBD1 is a possible D gene (6 bases). This CDR3 contains 16 residues. CDR1 and CDR2 (germline): MNHEY, SVGEGT. Trimming pared 2 bases from V and 0 bases from J, leaving 11 bases between. In DNA, the CDR3 is TGTGCCAGCAGTTACCCCAGAGGGGGCTCTGGAAACACCATATATTTT. This codes for CASSYPRGGSGNTIYF.

This clonotype was seen a handful of times. V usage is TRBV27 and J usage is TRBJ2-7; D is ambiguous. This CDR3 contains 14 residues. Trimming removed 0 bases from V and 0 bases from J, with 6 bases in between. The germline CDR1 and CDR2 sequences are MNHEY and SMNVEV (reference sequence). In DNA, the CDR3 is TGTGCCAGCAGTTTATCCCAGACCTCCTACGAGCAGTACTTC. This translates into CASSLSQTSYEQYF.

A few counts support this clonotype. The chain couples TRBV19 to TRBJ2-3; TRBD2 aligns across 13 bases. Trimming cost V 3 bases and J 5 bases; bases outside gene matches: 8. The CDR3 is 17 amino acids. The V gene's germline CDR1 is LNHDA and CDR2 SQIVND (reference sequence). CDR3 region: CASSMATSGRAQDTQYF. The CDR3 DNA reads as TGTGCCAGTAGTATGGCTACTAGCGGGAGGGCCCAAGATACGCAGTATTTT.

This clonotype was observed at least ten times. The genes are TRBV7-2 and TRBJ2-6; D is unresolved. Trimming removed 3 bases from V and 4 bases from J, with 10 bases in between. The CDR3 is 15 residues long. From germline, CDR1 is SGHTA and CDR2 FQGNSA. The DNA for the CDR3 is TGTGCCAGCAGCTTCGGAGTATCCGGGGCCAACGTCCTGACTTTC. As protein: CASSFGVSGANVLTF.

This clonotype has just a few counts. The chain has TRBV11-2 and TRBJ2-3; 8 nucleotides align to TRBD2. The CDR3 contains 17 residues. J gave up 4 bases and V 1 base, and 10 bases lay outside the gene matches. Germline CDR1 and CDR2: SGHAT and FQNNGV. The CDR3 DNA sequence: TGTGCCAGCAGCTTAGGGGGGTCCGGGAGGGCCGCAGATACGCAGTATTTT. It translates to CASSLGGSGRAADTQYF. Full variable domain (missing parts from reference TRBV11-2 and TRBJ2-3): EAGVAQSPRYKIIEKRQSVAFWCNPISGHATLYWYQQILGQGPKLLIQFQNNGVVDDSQLPKDRFSAERLKGVDSTLKIQPAKLEDSAVYLCASSLGGSGRAADTQYFGPGTRLTVL.

Of note for this clonotype: Likely a read error: the CDR3 ends without its conserved phenylalanine or tryptophan. The rearrangement uses TRBV5-8 and TRBJ2-3; 12 nucleotides match TRBD2. CDR3 size: 15 residues. Germline values: CDR1 SGHTS, CDR2 YDEGEE. Losses at the gene ends were 2 bases for V and 3 bases for J; bases not matched to a gene: 1. The CDR3 here is CASSFLAGGTDTQYL. CDR3 coding DNA: TGTGCCAGCAGCTTCCTAGCGGGAGGGACAGATACGCAGTATCTT.

The chain links TRBV10-2 to TRBJ2-5; D remains ambiguous. CDR1 and CDR2 from the germline V gene are WSHSY and SAAADI. With 4 bases removed from V and 4 bases from J, the gap between germline ends came to 10 bases. The CDR3 sequence is 13 residues long. In DNA, the CDR3 is TGCGCCAGCAGTGCCGGTATCCTAGAGACCCAGTACTTC. Protein product: CASSAGILETQYF.

This clonotype showed up many times. This CDR3 is CASSWQASTEAFF. The CDR3 DNA sequence: TGTGCCAGCAGCTGGCAGGCCTCTACTGAAGCTTTCTTT. J is TRBJ1-1 and V is TRBV27; D is ambiguous. With 6 bases removed from V and 5 bases from J, the gap between germline ends came to 13 bases. The V gene's germline CDR1 is MNHEY and CDR2 SMNVEV (reference sequence). The CDR3 length is 13 residues.

Only a few counts were recorded for this clonotype. V is TRBV29-1 and J is TRBJ1-2; D is perhaps TRBD1 (5 bases). Germline CDR1 is SQVTM and CDR2 is ANQGSEA. Trimming shortened V by 5 bases and J by 7 bases, and 20 bases separated the two germline ends. This CDR3 region has 14 residues. The CDR3 here is CSVPSLVGEGGYTF. CDR3 nucleotide sequence: TGCAGCGTTCCCTCCTTGGTGGGGGAGGGTGGCTACACCTTC.

Only a few counts were recorded for this clonotype. The chain combines TRBV7-9 with TRBJ2-6; 7 bases are a match to TRBD1. V shed 5 bases and J 0 bases; nucleotides not matched to a gene: 10. CDR3 size: 18 residues. The germline V gene encodes CDR1 SEHNR and CDR2 FQNEAQ (reference sequence). The CDR3 DNA reads as TGTGCCAGCAGCCAATGGGGGACAGACAACTCTGGGGCCAACGTCCTGACTTTC. Translating gives CASSQWGTDNSGANVLTF.

This clonotype was picked up a small number of times. The V and J genes are TRBV6-2 or TRBV6-3 and TRBJ1-1; TRBD1 might be the D (5 bases). This CDR3 is 20 amino acids long. CDR1 and CDR2 from the germline V gene are MNHEY and SVGEGT. V dropped 3 bases and J dropped 0 bases, with 26 bases sitting between them. In nucleotides, the CDR3 is TGTGCCAGCAGTTATAATCCCCGAACAGTTAATGCGGGACTGAACACTGAAGCTTTCTTT. Translation gives CASSYNPRTVNAGLNTEAFF.

The V and J genes are TRBV27 and TRBJ1-2; the D is unclear. The V gene lost 5 bases and the J gene lost 4 bases, with 11 bases spanning the gap. Looked up from germline, CDR1 is MNHEY and CDR2 is SMNVEV (reference sequence). CDR3 length: 13 residues. CDR3 in amino acids: CASSLGFSYGYTF. Here the CDR3 DNA reads TGTGCCAGCAGTCTAGGGTTCAGCTATGGCTACACCTTC.

The chain employs TRBV28 and TRBJ2-7; D is unclear. This CDR3 contains 12 residues. CDR1 MDHEN and CDR2 SYDVKM come from the germline V gene. Trimming removed 3 bases at V and 6 bases at J, with 9 bases between. CDR3 bases: TGTGCCAGCAGTTTTCCCTCTCGCGAGCAGTACTTC. Translating gives CASSFPSREQYF.